The entry below describes one TCR beta chain. A read error may produce the germline difference seen at one junction end. This record comes from a study of blood T cell repertoires in COVID-19. Study summary: The samples span acute and convalescent COVID-19 from the United States, Italy and Spain. PBMCs, B-cell-depleted T cells, or T cells were the source of the cDNA or gDNA that made up the material.

In the authors' methods: Estimated nucleated cell counts came from reference gene primer amplification. TCRdb's copy holds only in-frame clones and misses some; the assay was immunoSEQ multiplex PCR. D and trimming come from the DNA, and the V and J calls and clone size come from that table. The sample records roughly 150,000 clones, roughly 89% being singletons. The clonotype was recovered from a human donor in a cohort sampled during active COVID-19. Sequences were obtained from peripheral blood.

CDR3 loop: CASSFGREGTGELFF. DNA of the CDR3: TGTGCTAGCAGCTTCGGCAGGGAGGGGACCGGGGAGCTGTTTTTT. The rearrangement uses TRBV7-7 and TRBJ2-2, with 7 bases aligning to TRBD2. This CDR3 comprises 15 residues. Germline V gene data show CDR1 as SSHAT and CDR2 as FNYEAQ (reference sequence).